Detailed here is one TCR beta chain. The entry originates in a study of blood T cell repertoires in COVID-19. Study summary: The United States, Italy and Spain supplied acute and convalescent COVID-19 samples. The analysed material was cDNA or gDNA that came from T cells, B-cell-depleted T cells, or PBMCs.

This CDR3 is built from 13 residues. V lost 6 bases, J lost 3 bases, and 11 bases lay in between. In the study's own analysis: From reference gene primer amplification, estimates of nucleated cell counts were derived. The method was immunoSEQ multiplex PCR; TCRdb's version includes in-frame clones alone and lacks a portion of them. The V and J calls and clone size were taken over from that table, and D and trimming were inferred from the DNA. Of a few hundred thousand clones listed, around 84% were seen once; the top ten hold approximately 13%. V is TRBV12-3 or TRBV12-4 and J is TRBJ1-2; D may be TRBD1 (5 bases). Source material: peripheral blood. The sequence was obtained from a human donor in a cohort sampled during active COVID-19. CDR3 sequence reads: CASRGGVDYGYTF. In nucleotides, the CDR3 is TGTGCCAGCAGGGGAGGGGTGGACTATGGCTACACCTTC.